This TCR beta chain was sequenced in a study of blood T cell repertoires in COVID-19. At the level of the study: Material from acute and convalescent COVID-19 was sourced from the United States, Italy and Spain. Sample material is recorded as cDNA or gDNA derived from T cells, B-cell-depleted T cells, or PBMCs.

Per the study methods: Researchers report that nucleated cell counts were estimated from reference gene primer amplification. TCRdb's copy holds only in-frame clones and misses some; the assay was immunoSEQ multiplex PCR. V and J calls and clone size are given by that table; D and trimming were obtained from the DNA. The repertoire holds approximately 190,000 clones, with roughly nine tenths as singletons. CDR3 length equals 16 residues. V dropped 2 bases and J dropped 7 bases, with 18 bases sitting between them. CDR1 is SGHAT and CDR2 is FQNNGV in the germline V gene. This rearrangement joins TRBV11-2 to TRBJ2-1; D is possibly TRBD1 (6 bases). Sequenced sample: peripheral blood. The clonotype was recovered from a man in his 70s with active or convalescent COVID-19. CDR3 in amino acids: CASSLYLGGFVNEQFF. CDR3 bases: TGTGCCAGCAGCTTATATCTTGGGGGCTTTGTTAATGAGCAGTTCTTC.